Presented here are 27 T cell receptor beta chains from one specimen sequenced in a study of cytomegalovirus exposure and HLA in healthy donors. The PCR employed 60 Vbeta primers together with 13 Jbeta primers. Generated by immunoSEQ multiplex PCR, the TCRdb table keeps only in-frame clones and is missing some. The sample contains about 160,000 clones, around three quarters of which appear only once. Sample: PBMCs. The origin of the receptors is a man under 40 in good health and CMV-seropositive.

This clone was seen only a few times. V and J are TRBV5-6 and TRBJ2-1; possible D gene TRBD1, 6 bases. Germline assignment: CDR1 SGHDT and CDR2 YYEEEE. The V end was cut by 5 bases, the J end by 6 bases, with 9 bases between. The CDR3 sequence is 12 residues long. CDR3 DNA sequence: TGTGCCAGCAGTAGACAGGTCAATGAGCAGTTCTTC. This gives the protein CASSRQVNEQFF. Together with reference TRBV5-6 and TRBJ2-1, the CDR3 gives the full variable domain: DAGVTQSPTHLIKTRGQQVTLRCSPKSGHDTVSWYQQALGQGPQFIFQYYEEEERQRGNFPDRFSGHQFPNYSSELNVNALLLGDSALYLCASSRQVNEQFFGPGTRLTVL.

This clone was counted a few times. The chain uses TRBV19 and TRBJ1-1; TRBD1 is a possible D gene (5 bases). There are 13 residues in the CDR3. V was trimmed by 5 bases and J by 1 base, leaving 8 bases between them. The germline V gene encodes CDR1 LNHDA and CDR2 SQIVND (reference sequence). The DNA for the CDR3 is TGTGCCAGTAGTCCCCAGGGGAACACTGAAGCTTTCTTT. Protein product: CASSPQGNTEAFF. Looking up the rest from reference TRBV19 and TRBJ1-1 gives the full variable domain: DGGITQSPKYLFRKEGQNVTLSCEQNLNHDAMYWYRQDPGQGLRLIYYSQIVNDFQKGDIAEGYSVSREKKESFPLTVTSAQKNPTAFYLCASSPQGNTEAFFGQGTRLTVV.

This rearrangement joins TRBV19 to TRBJ1-3; D not resolved. The CDR3 runs 15 residues. V was pared by 1 base and J by 0 bases, with 7 bases between. Germline CDR1 LNHDA, CDR2 SQIVND (reference sequence). The CDR3 region is CASSIVSGSGNTIYF. The CDR3, as DNA: TGTGCCAGTAGTATAGTTTCGGGCTCTGGAAACACCATATATTTT. Variable domain in full (rest from reference TRBV19 and TRBJ1-3): DGGITQSPKYLFRKEGQNVTLSCEQNLNHDAMYWYRQDPGQGLRLIYYSQIVNDFQKGDIAEGYSVSREKKESFPLTVTSAQKNPTAFYLCASSIVSGSGNTIYFGEGSWLTVV.

This chain joins TRBV4-2 and TRBJ1-6; no definite D call. This CDR3 region has 14 residues. V lost 4 bases, J lost 5 bases, and 9 bases lay in between. Germline CDR1 and CDR2: LGHNA and YNFKEQ. CDR3 coding DNA: TGTGCCAGCAGCCGGGAGAAGGATAATTCACCCCTCCACTTT. As protein: CASSREKDNSPLHF.

This sequence joins TRBV9 and TRBJ1-1; no clear D gene. The CDR3 consists of 14 residues. CDR1 and CDR2 from the germline V gene are SGDLS and YYNGEE. Trimming took off 3 bases at V and 4 bases at J, with 13 bases between the two ends. The CDR3 spells CASSGEGFSTEAFF. The CDR3 nucleotides read TGTGCCAGCAGCGGGGAGGGTTTCAGCACTGAAGCTTTCTTT.

J is TRBJ1-6 and V is TRBV19, with 7 nucleotides matching TRBD1. V trimming: 3 bases; J trimming: 10 bases; junction bases outside the gene matches: 6. This CDR3 comprises 14 residues. Germline CDR1 LNHDA, CDR2 SQIVND (reference sequence). CDR3 loop: CASSMDQGGSPLHF. The CDR3 coding sequence is TGTGCCAGTAGTATGGATCAGGGGGGATCACCCCTCCACTTT.

The chain uses TRBV5-4 and TRBJ2-5; TRBD2 agrees at 12 bases. CDR3 length: 16 amino acids. Germline CDR1 reads SGHNT; CDR2 reads YYREEE (reference sequence). The J segment lost 2 bases and the V segment lost 0 bases, leaving 2 bases of the junction unmatched. CDR3 coding DNA: TGTGCCAGCAGCTTGGTCCTAGCGGGGGGGCAAGAGACCCAGTACTTC. Its protein product is CASSLVLAGGQETQYF.

This clone was seen just once. The chain combines TRBV29-1 with TRBJ2-3; 8 bases line up with TRBD1. The length of the CDR3 is 17 residues. J was trimmed by 4 bases and V by 1 base; bases with no gene match: 13. Germline V gene lookup returns CDR1 SQVTM and CDR2 ANQGSEA. The CDR3 DNA is TGCAGCGTTGAAGGTGGGGGGACAGGCTCTTTTGCAGATACGCAGTATTTT. Translating it yields CSVEGGGTGSFADTQYF.

This clone has just a few counts. The V and J genes are TRBV6-4 and TRBJ2-3; 8 bases are a match to TRBD1. The CDR3 extends over 16 amino acids. V lost 2 bases, J lost 0 bases, and 4 bases stayed unmatched. The germline V gene has CDR1 MRHNA and CDR2 SNTAGT. In DNA form, the CDR3 reads TGTGCCAGCAGTGACGGACAGGGTTTTAGCACAGATACGCAGTATTTT. It specifies CASSDGQGFSTDTQYF.

V gene TRBV5-1 combines with J gene TRBJ1-1; D might be TRBD1 (6 bases). V was pared by 4 bases and J by 3 bases, with 13 bases between. The CDR3 runs to 14 residues. Germline V gene data show CDR1 as SGHRS and CDR2 as YFSETQ. The CDR3 reads CASSTQGLYTEAFF. CDR3 nucleotides: TGCGCCAGCAGCACACAGGGTTTGTACACTGAAGCTTTCTTT.

The chain recombines TRBV5-6 with TRBJ1-6; 8 nucleotides agree with TRBD1. CDR3 length equals 14 residues. V gave up 3 bases and J gave up 10 bases; unmatched junction bases: 6. Germline-derived CDR1 and CDR2 are SGHDT and YYEEEE. CDR3 nucleotides: TGTGCCAGCAGCTCGGACAGGGAGGGCTCACCCCTCCACTTT. It codes for CASSSDREGSPLHF.

This chain links TRBV25-1 with TRBJ2-6; TRBD1 agrees at 9 bases. The CDR3 spans 17 residues. The trim removed 5 bases at V and 4 bases at J, leaving 9 bases unmatched. Germline loops: CDR1 MGHDK, CDR2 SYGVNS. CDR3 in amino acids: CASSSRTGVSGANVLTF. CDR3 bases: TGTGCCAGCAGTTCCCGGACAGGGGTGAGCGGGGCCAACGTCCTGACTTTC.

The chain carries TRBV9 and TRBJ1-4; no definite D call. This CDR3 comprises 13 residues. The germline V gene encodes CDR1 SGDLS and CDR2 YYNGEE. V shed 0 bases and J shed 4 bases, with 4 bases lying between them. CDR3: CASSVDGNEKLFF. In DNA form, the CDR3 reads TGTGCCAGCAGCGTAGACGGTAATGAAAAACTGTTTTTT.

The V call is TRBV19, the J call TRBJ2-2, with a possible D match to TRBD1 (6 bases). Per the germline V gene, CDR1 is LNHDA and CDR2 is SQIVND (reference sequence). V was clipped by 5 bases and J by 0 bases, with 10 bases between them. This CDR3 region has 15 residues. CDR3 sequence (DNA): TGTGCCAGTAGTGAGGACAGCGCGAACACCGGGGAGCTGTTTTTT. It codes for CASSEDSANTGELFF.

This sequence joins TRBV5-1 and TRBJ2-7; tentatively, D is TRBD1 (5 bases). The germline V and J ends were trimmed by 3 bases and 6 bases, with 10 bases remaining between them. The CDR3 runs to 12 residues. The germline gives CDR1 SGHRS, CDR2 YFSETQ. This CDR3 reads CASSSQGAEQYF. Written as DNA, the CDR3 is TGCGCCAGCAGCTCGCAGGGTGCCGAGCAGTACTTC.

J is TRBJ2-2 and V is TRBV15; 8 nucleotides align to TRBD1. The CDR3 has 17 amino acids. The junction had 12 bases not matched to a gene; V was cut back by 3 bases and J by 6 bases. The germline CDR1 and CDR2 sequences are LNHNV and YYDKDF (reference sequence). CDR3 amino acids: CATSSPSDRGIPGELFF. CDR3 nucleotides: TGTGCCACCAGCAGCCCCTCTGACAGGGGAATCCCCGGGGAGCTGTTTTTT.

The V call is TRBV7-3, the J call TRBJ1-2; 8 bases align to TRBD1. CDR1 is SGHTA, CDR2 FQGTGA, per germline. The CDR3 has 13 residues. After removal of 4 bases from V and 4 bases from J, the junction contained 2 bases not matched to a gene. CDR3 loop: CASSSGQGYGYTF. CDR3 sequence (DNA): TGTGCCAGCAGCTCCGGACAGGGCTATGGCTACACCTTC.

V gene TRBV28 combines with J gene TRBJ1-5; maybe TRBD1 (5 bases). V lost 11 bases and J lost 6, with 20 bases in between. This CDR3 is 14 amino acids long. CDR1 is MDHEN, CDR2 SYDVKM, per germline. CDR3 region: CASQAGGAGQPQHF. The CDR3 DNA sequence: TGTGCCTCCCAAGCAGGAGGGGCGGGTCAGCCCCAGCATTTT. The full variable domain, rest sourced from reference TRBV28 and TRBJ1-5, is DVKVTQSSRYLVKRTGEKVFLECVQDMDHENMFWYRQDPGLGLRLIYFSYDVKMKEKGDIPEGYSVSREKKERFSLILESASTNQTSMYLCASQAGGAGQPQHFGDGTRLSIL.

This rearrangement joins TRBV19 to TRBJ2-5; 11 bases align to TRBD2. The CDR3 length is 18 residues. Germline V gene sequence: CDR1 LNHDA, CDR2 SQIVND (reference sequence). V was clipped by 4 bases and J by 0 bases; unmatched bases: 10. CDR3 protein: CASSKTGTSGVYQETQYF. The CDR3 nucleotides read TGTGCCAGTAGTAAAACCGGGACTAGCGGTGTATACCAAGAGACCCAGTACTTC.

The rearrangement links TRBV27 to TRBJ2-7; 7 bases line up with TRBD2. In germline, CDR1 is MNHEY, CDR2 SMNVEV (reference sequence). V lost 7 bases to trimming and J lost 2 bases; unmatched junction nucleotides: 11. This CDR3 has 15 amino acids. The CDR3 nucleotides read TGTGCCAGCACCTCGAGCGGGGCCGAGACCTACGAGCAGTACTTC. Residues: CASTSSGAETYEQYF.

The rearrangement joins TRBV7-2 to TRBJ2-1; D possibly corresponds to TRBD2 (6 bases). CDR1 is SGHTA and CDR2 is FQGNSA in the germline V gene. CDR3 length: 17 amino acids. Trimming took 5 bases from V and 0 from J, leaving 17 bases between them. Here the CDR3 reads CASSPAGRGLSYNEQFF. For the CDR3, the DNA is TGTGCCAGCAGCCCCGCAGGGCGGGGCCTCTCCTACAATGAGCAGTTCTTC.

In its sample, this clone was seen a few times. The chain couples TRBV5-4 to TRBJ2-7, with TRBD1 identical over 10 bases. Germline CDR1 is SGHNT and CDR2 is YYREEE (reference sequence). The CDR3 loop spans 15 amino acids. Germline trimming cut 4 bases from V and 3 bases from J; bases unmatched to any gene: 7. The CDR3 DNA reads TGTGCCAGCAGCGAGGGACAGGGGAATCTCTACGAGCAGTACTTC. It encodes CASSEGQGNLYEQYF.

This clone was picked up a small number of times. V gene TRBV29-1 combines with J gene TRBJ2-7; D call uncertain. The V end lost 3 bases, the J end lost 3 bases, and 12 bases lay between the germline ends. The CDR3 contains 13 residues. The germline V gene has CDR1 SQVTM and CDR2 ANQGSEA. The CDR3 protein is CSVEMPSLYEQYF. DNA of the CDR3: TGCAGCGTTGAGATGCCCAGTCTCTACGAGCAGTACTTC.

This clone was seen only once. The rearrangement links TRBV12-2 to TRBJ2-7; the table assigns TRBD1, which was not confirmed against the DNA. TRBV12-2 is a pseudogene. The CDR3 length is 19 residues. CDR3 nucleotides: TGTGCAAGTCGCTTAGCGGGGTATTCTCTGAGGACAGGCTGGGACGAGCAGTACTTC. It specifies CASRLAGYSLRTGWDEQYF.

The V call is TRBV2, the J call TRBJ2-1, with 8 bases aligning to TRBD2. CDR3 size: 17 residues. Per germline, CDR1 SNHLY and CDR2 FYNNEI. V dropped 8 bases and J dropped 5; count of bases not matched to a gene: 17. As DNA, the CDR3 is TGTGCCAGCGGGGGGCTACTAGCGGAGCTCCTAGACAATGAGCAGTTCTTC. It yields the protein CASGGLLAELLDNEQFF.

The V call is TRBV5-1, the J call TRBJ1-1; D ambiguous. Per germline, CDR1 SGHRS and CDR2 YFSETQ. Trimming took off 0 bases at V and 0 bases at J, with 6 bases between the two ends. CDR3 length: 14 amino acids. CDR3 in amino acids: CASSLGQMNTEAFF. CDR3 sequence (DNA): TGCGCCAGCAGCTTGGGACAAATGAACACTGAAGCTTTCTTT. Complete variable domain (other parts from reference TRBV5-1 and TRBJ1-1): KAGVTQTPRYLIKTRGQQVTLSCSPISGHRSVSWYQQTPGQGLQFLFEYFSETQRNKGNFPGRFSGRQFSNSRSEMNVSTLELGDSALYLCASSLGQMNTEAFFGQGTRLTVV.

CDR3 amino acids: CASSVDSRAREQYF. The CDR3 DNA reads as TGTGCCAGCAGCGTAGACAGCAGGGCCAGGGAGCAGTACTTC. The chain recombines TRBV9 with TRBJ2-7; possibly TRBD1 for D (5 bases). The germline gives CDR1 SGDLS, CDR2 YYNGEE. CDR3 length: 14 amino acids. Trimming pared 0 bases from V and 7 bases from J, leaving 14 bases between.